A selection of T cell receptor beta chains follows, all from one sample in a study of T cell repertoires in cytomegalovirus infection. TCRdb redid the calling of the reads with MiXCR, one entry per CDR3 protein. The profile covers about 300,000 distinct CDR3 sequences, with about 23% appearing a single time and 11% to 15% taken by the ten largest. The sample comprised PBMCs. The receptors originated from a human donor in good health (CMV status not recorded). Some clones in this sample may be carry-over from other donors' samples. Each CDR3 is given with its conserved first and last residue. A D gene is named only where the DNA matches it firmly. Clone size is given for some rows only: seen once, a few or many times, or a class if the clone is expanded.

CDR3	DNA	length	V	J	size	D
CASMARPGTDEETQYF	TGTGCCAGCATGGCAAGACCCGGGACAGACGAAGAGACCCAGTACTTC	16	TRBV19	TRBJ2-5	few	TRBD1
CASSRNSGELFF	TGTGCCAGCAGCCGAAATTCCGGGGAGCTGTTTTTT	12	TRBV7-6	TRBJ2-2	many	NA
CASSSAAGKNIQYF	TGTGCCAGCAGCTCAGCGGCGGGCAAAAACATTCAGTACTTC	14	TRBV6-2/TRBV6-3	TRBJ2-4	NA	NA
CASGLRTMGYTF	TGTGCCAGCGGTCTGAGAACTATGGGCTACACCTTC	12	TRBV13	TRBJ1-2	few	NA
CASSLVGRPGGTEAFF	TGTGCCAGCAGCTTAGTGGGGCGTCCGGGAGGCACTGAAGCTTTCTTT	16	TRBV7-9	TRBJ1-1	NA	NA
CASNTGGLYEQYF	TGTGCCAGCAATACAGGGGGCCTCTACGAGCAGTACTTC	13	TRBV28	TRBJ2-7	many	TRBD1
CASSLNRPPGANVLTF	TGTGCCAGCAGTTTAAATCGCCCTCCAGGGGCCAACGTCCTGACTTTC	16	TRBV28	TRBJ2-6	few	NA
CASSQYSLYNEQFF	TGCGCCAGCAGCCAATATTCTCTGTACAATGAGCAGTTCTTC	14	TRBV4-1	TRBJ2-1	few	NA
CASSQPPQVFGYTF	TGTGCCAGCAGTCAACCCCCGCAGGTCTTTGGCTACACCTTC	14	TRBV12-3/TRBV12-4	TRBJ1-2	few	NA
CASSFQIDIHSGYTF	TGTGCCAGCAGCTTTCAAATTGACATCCACTCTGGCTACACCTTC	15	TRBV7-2	TRBJ1-2	many	NA
CASSLTTGTQRYEQYF	TGTGCCAGCAGCTTAACCACCGGGACCCAACGGTACGAGCAGTACTTC	16	TRBV7-3	TRBJ2-7	NA	NA
CASSQGAPTGELFF	TGTGCCAGCAGTCAGGGGGCGCCCACCGGGGAGCTGTTTTTT	14	TRBV6-2/TRBV6-3	TRBJ2-2	few	TRBD1
CATSTPLGATDTQYF	TGTGCCACCAGCACTCCCCTGGGCGCCACAGATACGCAGTATTTT	15	TRBV15	TRBJ2-3	NA	NA
CSARTGYLLEAFF	TGCAGTGCAAGGACAGGATACTTGTTAGAAGCTTTCTTT	13	TRBV20-1	TRBJ1-1	NA	TRBD1
CATSDSRRWAGRRDYGYTF	TGTGCCACCAGTGATTCGCGTAGGTGGGCAGGACGCCGGGACTATGGCTACACCTTC	19	TRBV24-1	TRBJ1-2	NA	NA
CASSSSGTEAFF	TGTGCCAGCAGTTCGTCGGGCACTGAAGCTTTCTTT	12	TRBV28	TRBJ1-1	few	NA
CASISWDIKNEQFF	TGTGCCAGCATCTCCTGGGACATAAAAAATGAGCAGTTCTTC	14	TRBV5-4	TRBJ2-1	NA	NA
CASNPSGGRTDTQYF	TGCGCCAGCAACCCTAGCGGGGGGCGCACAGATACGCAGTATTTT	15	TRBV5-1	TRBJ2-3	few	TRBD2
CASSPQSGTGGEKLFF	TGTGCCAGCAGCCCGCAATCCGGGACAGGGGGTGAAAAACTGTTTTTT	16	TRBV7-2	TRBJ1-4	many	TRBD1
CASSSGFTGNTIYF	TGTGCCAGCAGTTCAGGGTTTACTGGAAACACCATATATTTT	14	TRBV6-5	TRBJ1-3	NA	NA
CASGSPGNNEQFF	TGTGCCAGCGGCTCTCCAGGGAACAATGAGCAGTTCTTC	13	TRBV7-9	TRBJ2-1	NA	NA
CASSLEGTANYGYTF	TGTGCCAGCAGCTTAGAGGGCACGGCTAACTATGGCTACACCTTC	15	TRBV7-8	TRBJ1-2	many	NA
CASTKGGGAADTQYF	TGTGCCAGCACCAAAGGAGGCGGGGCTGCAGATACGCAGTATTTT	15	TRBV7-2	TRBJ2-3	many	NA
CSVDARNTEAFF	TGCAGCGTTGATGCAAGGAACACTGAAGCTTTCTTT	12	TRBV29-1	TRBJ1-1	NA	NA
CASSIGGWAGELFF	TGTGCCAGCAGCATTGGGGGGTGGGCCGGGGAGCTGTTTTTT	14	TRBV7-2	TRBJ2-2	many	NA
CASSPGGASNQPQHF	TGTGCCAGCAGCCCGGGGGGGGCAAGCAATCAGCCCCAGCATTTT	15	TRBV27	TRBJ1-5	many	NA
CASSSFSYEQYF	TGTGCCAGTAGTTCCTTTTCCTACGAGCAGTACTTC	12	TRBV19	TRBJ2-7	few	NA
CASSLGHIGRSYNEQFF	TGTGCCAGCAGCTTAGGTCACATTGGACGCTCCTACAATGAGCAGTTCTTC	17	TRBV7-9	TRBJ2-1	NA	NA
CASSQGQGWYEQYF	TGTGCCAGCAGCCAGGGACAGGGATGGTACGAGCAGTACTTC	14	TRBV5-4	TRBJ2-7	NA	TRBD1
CASNPRKGPYNEQFF	TGTGCCAGTAACCCAAGGAAGGGGCCCTACAATGAGCAGTTCTTC	15	TRBV19	TRBJ2-1	NA	NA
CASSPAGAPRPSYEQYF	TGTGCCAGCAGTCCAGCGGGGGCACCAAGGCCCTCCTACGAGCAGTACTTC	17	TRBV28	TRBJ2-7	NA	TRBD2
CSVDRGKADTQYF	TGCAGCGTTGACCGGGGGAAGGCAGATACGCAGTATTTT	13	TRBV29-1	TRBJ2-3	NA	NA
CASTTDGGIPPNQPQHF	TGTGCCAGCACCACCGACGGGGGAATACCTCCCAATCAGCCCCAGCATTTT	17	TRBV6-6	TRBJ1-5	NA	NA
CATSDPLTSGRAMDEQFF	TGTGCCACCAGTGATCCCTTGACTAGCGGGAGGGCCATGGATGAGCAGTTCTTC	18	TRBV24-1	TRBJ2-1	few	TRBD2
CASSFQWGLRTGELFF	TGTGCCAGCAGCTTTCAGTGGGGCTTGAGGACCGGGGAGCTGTTTTTT	16	TRBV7-2	TRBJ2-2	many	NA
CASSFPFSGTEAFF	TGTGCCAGCAGCTTTCCTTTTTCAGGCACTGAAGCTTTCTTT	14	TRBV7-2	TRBJ1-1	many	NA
CASSLAGQVAGEQYF	TGTGCCAGCAGCTTAGCGGGACAGGTAGCTGGCGAGCAGTACTTC	15	TRBV11-2	TRBJ2-7	many	TRBD1
CSALRDPNNEQFF	TGCAGTGCTTTGAGGGATCCCAACAATGAGCAGTTCTTC	13	TRBV20-1	TRBJ2-1	few	NA
CASRYSGTIDEQFF	TGTGCCAGCAGGTATTCCGGGACAATAGATGAGCAGTTCTTC	14	TRBV2	TRBJ2-1	many	NA
CASSVSSGANVLTF	TGTGCCAGCAGTGTCAGCTCTGGGGCCAACGTCCTGACTTTC	14	TRBV28	TRBJ2-6	few	NA
CASSLFREHYNEQFF	TGTGCCAGCAGCTTGTTTCGGGAGCATTACAATGAGCAGTTCTTC	15	TRBV5-6	TRBJ2-1	NA	NA
CASSSQGTYEQYF	TGTGCCAGCAGCTCGCAGGGGACCTACGAGCAGTACTTC	13	TRBV7-6	TRBJ2-7	NA	NA
CASSLYYNTGELFF	TGTGCCAGCAGTTTATACTACAACACCGGGGAGCTGTTTTTT	14	TRBV27	TRBJ2-2	many	NA
CASSPRGGDQPQHF	TGTGCCAGCAGCCCGCGAGGAGGGGATCAGCCCCAGCATTTT	14	TRBV7-2	TRBJ1-5	many	NA
CASSPGKHEQYF	TGTGCCAGCAGCCCGGGCAAGCACGAGCAGTACTTC	12	TRBV7-2	TRBJ2-7	many	NA
CAISELIGGGAIPDTQYF	TGTGCCATCAGTGAGCTCATTGGAGGGGGCGCCATCCCAGATACGCAGTATTTT	18	TRBV10-3	TRBJ2-3	NA	NA
CASSLARSGRGNQPQHF	TGTGCCAGCAGCTTAGCCCGATCAGGGAGGGGAAATCAGCCCCAGCATTTT	17	TRBV7-9	TRBJ1-5	many	NA
CSVSAGTLMGAFF	TGCAGCGTTTCAGCCGGGACACTGATGGGGGCTTTCTTT	13	TRBV29-1	TRBJ1-1	few	NA
CASSITVSYEQYF	TGTGCCAGTAGTATTACAGTCTCCTACGAGCAGTACTTC	13	TRBV19	TRBJ2-7	many	NA
CASSLQARRTDTQYF	TGTGCCAGTAGTCTACAGGCGAGGAGGACAGATACGCAGTATTTT	15	TRBV19	TRBJ2-3	few	NA